The 5 T cell receptor beta chains reported below all come from one sample, sequenced in a study of spatial heterogeneity in lung cancer. General study results and limits: Counts of expanded intratumoral alpha and beta TCRs tracked tumor mutation counts.

TCRdb called the 5' RACE reads again in MiXCR, with one record for every CDR3 protein. The profile shows some 7,000 distinct CDR3 sequences, about 14% of them singletons. For these receptors, no antigen is known. The time point is: sample taken at primary tumor resection. This material consisted of lung tumor tissue, taken at surgery. The source is a female donor with early-stage non-small cell lung cancer.

In its sample, this clonotype is medium-sized (0.01 to 0.1%). This beta chain is a stray read from a library made for alpha chains; its abundance is not meaningful. The J gene is TRBJ2-6, the V gene TRBV5-1; D is ambiguous. This CDR3 is 16 amino acids long. V was cut by 4 bases and J by 0 bases, with 11 bases left in between. The germline gives CDR1 SGHRS, CDR2 YFSETQ. CDR3 in amino acids: CASSPLPISGANVLTF. The DNA for the CDR3 is TGCGCCAGCAGCCCTCTACCTATCTCTGGGGCCAACGTCCTGACTTTC. Combining the CDR3 with reference TRBV5-1 and TRBJ2-6 gives the whole variable domain KAGVTQTPRYLIKTRGQQVTLSCSPISGHRSVSWYQQTPGQGLQFLFEYFSETQRNKGNFPGRFSGRQFSNSRSEMNVSTLELGDSALYLCASSPLPISGANVLTFGAGSRLTVL.

The sample holds many counts of this clonotype. This beta chain represents an off-target read in a library built for alpha chains; its size is of limited meaning. The chain has TRBV27 and TRBJ2-4; D unclear. Germline values: CDR1 MNHEY, CDR2 SMNVEV (reference sequence). V lost 8 bases to trimming and J lost 6 bases, with 8 bases between them. The CDR3 has 11 residues. This chain's CDR3 is CASGARNIQYF. The CDR3 DNA is TGTGCCAGCGGCGCCCGAAACATTCAGTACTTC.

Relative to its sample, this clonotype is medium-sized (0.01 to 0.1%). A library made for alpha chains picked up this beta chain off target, so its size means little. The gene calls are TRBV7-9 and TRBJ1-3; 9 bases are shared with TRBD1. CDR3 length: 15 residues. Trimming cost V 4 bases and J 2 bases; bases outside gene matches: 3. The germline V gene has CDR1 SEHNR and CDR2 FQNEAQ (reference sequence). This chain's CDR3 is CASSSRQGAGNTIYF. CDR3 nucleotide sequence: TGTGCCAGCAGCTCACGACAGGGGGCTGGAAACACCATATATTTT.

This clonotype showed up many times. This beta chain was picked up by a library intended for alpha chains and is off target, so its count carries little meaning. V gene TRBV28 combines with J gene TRBJ2-3, with TRBD2 identical over 7 bases. Germline V gene lookup returns CDR1 MDHEN and CDR2 SYDVKM. With 6 bases clipped from V and 2 bases from J, the junction kept 17 bases outside the gene matches. CDR3 length: 18 residues. The chain's CDR3 is CASSTLASGLSFTDTQYF. In nucleotides, the CDR3 is TGTGCCAGCAGCACACTAGCGTCGGGTCTTTCATTCACAGATACGCAGTATTTT.

This clonotype is labeled medium-sized. This beta chain represents an off-target read in a library built for alpha chains; its size is of limited meaning. This rearrangement joins TRBV5-1 to TRBJ1-3; 7 bases line up with TRBD1. The CDR3 has 14 residues. V shed 5 bases, J shed 1 base, and the junction held 3 bases outside the gene matches. Germline assignment: CDR1 SGHRS and CDR2 YFSETQ. CDR3 sequence (DNA): TGCGCCAGCAGGGTGACAGGGTCTGGAAACACCATATATTTT. This codes for CASRVTGSGNTIYF. The variable domain in full, with the rest retrieved from reference TRBV5-1 and TRBJ1-3, is KAGVTQTPRYLIKTRGQQVTLSCSPISGHRSVSWYQQTPGQGLQFLFEYFSETQRNKGNFPGRFSGRQFSNSRSEMNVSTLELGDSALYLCASRVTGSGNTIYFGEGSWLTVV.